Below, 15 T cell receptor beta chains from the same sample are listed, as sequenced in a study of cytomegalovirus exposure and HLA in healthy donors. The PCR was carried out with 60 Vbeta primers and 13 Jbeta primers. The repertoire was sequenced with immunoSEQ multiplex PCR; TCRdb's copy has only in-frame clones and lacks some. The sample includes tens of thousands of clones, 72% of them seen just once. The specimen was PBMCs. These receptors were obtained from a woman between 40 and 55 years old in good health and CMV-seropositive.

The chain carries TRBV4-2 and TRBJ1-6; TRBD1 aligns across 7 bases. CDR3 length: 15 amino acids. Unmatched junction bases numbered 10, after V lost 6 bases and J lost 8 bases. Germline assignment: CDR1 LGHNA and CDR2 YNFKEQ. The chain's CDR3 is CASRYTGTEDSPLHF. The CDR3 DNA reads as TGTGCCAGCAGGTACACCGGGACAGAAGATTCACCCCTCCACTTT.

The chain has TRBV5-1 and TRBJ2-5; the match to TRBD1 covers 7 bases. CDR1 and CDR2 (germline): SGHRS, YFSETQ. With 4 bases clipped from V and 2 bases from J, the junction kept 5 bases outside the gene matches. CDR3 size: 14 residues. The DNA for the CDR3 is TGCGCCAGCAGCCAAGGGACAGCTCAAGAGACCCAGTACTTC. Translated: CASSQGTAQETQYF.

The chain is built from TRBV7-9 and TRBJ2-7, with a tentative D call TRBD1 (6 bases). The CDR3 is made up of 14 amino acids. The germline V gene has CDR1 SEHNR and CDR2 FQNEAQ (reference sequence). V was shortened by 5 bases and J by 5 bases, with 16 bases between the two germline ends. The CDR3 DNA follows: TGTGCCAGCAGCCCCCTGACAGGAGAGCACGAGCAGTACTTC. Translation: CASSPLTGEHEQYF.

The chain uses TRBV5-8 and TRBJ2-3; D might be TRBD2 (6 bases). CDR3 size: 16 residues. Germline loops: CDR1 SGHTS, CDR2 YDEGEE. V was clipped by 1 base and J by 2 bases, with 14 bases between them. The CDR3 DNA reads as TGTGCCAGCAGCTTGCGGGGGTCGGTTTTCACAGATACGCAGTATTTT. This gives the protein CASSLRGSVFTDTQYF. Full variable domain (missing parts from reference TRBV5-8 and TRBJ2-3): EAGVTQSPTHLIKTRGQQATLRCSPISGHTSVYWYQQALGLGLQFLLWYDEGEERNRGNFPPRFSGRQFPNYSSELNVNALELEDSALYLCASSLRGSVFTDTQYFGPGTRLTVL.

The rearrangement uses TRBV30 and TRBJ1-1; possibly TRBD1 for D (6 bases). The germline V gene encodes CDR1 GTSNPN and CDR2 SVGIG (reference sequence). Trimming stripped 1 base from V and 1 base from J, with 13 bases between. The CDR3 loop spans 15 amino acids. The DNA for the CDR3 is TGTGCCTGGAGTGGCAGGGGCGCGGAGAACACTGAAGCTTTCTTT. Residues: CAWSGRGAENTEAFF.

This clone appeared once. The rearrangement joins TRBV14 to TRBJ1-2; TRBD1 aligns across 7 bases. The CDR3 is 12 residues long. CDR1 is SGHDN, CDR2 FVKESK, per germline. With 1 base clipped from V and 8 bases from J, the junction kept 1 base outside the gene matches. The CDR3 bases are TGTGCCAGCAGCCAAGGAGGGGGCGGCTACACCTTC. Translation gives CASSQGGGGYTF. The variable domain in full, completed from reference TRBV14 and TRBJ1-2, reads EAGVTQFPSHSVIEKGQTVTLRCDPISGHDNLYWYRRVMGKEIKFLLHFVKESKQDESGMPNNRFLAERTGGTYSTLKVQPAELEDSGVYFCASSQGGGGYTFGSGTRLTVV.

V usage is TRBV2 and J usage is TRBJ1-2, with a possible D match to TRBD1 (6 bases). The germline CDR1 and CDR2 sequences are SNHLY and FYNNEI. This CDR3 is 13 amino acids long. V lost 7 bases and J lost 4, with 13 bases in between. This CDR3 is CASNQQGPYGYTF. The CDR3 nucleotides are TGTGCCAGCAACCAACAGGGACCCTATGGCTACACCTTC.

This clone appeared a few times. The gene calls are TRBV5-4 and TRBJ1-2; TRBD1 is a possible D gene (6 bases). This CDR3 is 13 amino acids long. Germline lookup yields CDR1 SGHNT and CDR2 YYREEE (reference sequence). The germline V and J ends were trimmed by 4 bases and 10 bases, with 17 bases remaining between them. CDR3: CASSLKGQGIYTF. For the CDR3, the DNA is TGTGCCAGCAGCCTTAAGGGACAAGGGATCTACACCTTC.

V is TRBV4-1 and J is TRBJ1-2; maybe TRBD1 (5 bases). The germline V gene has CDR1 MGHRA and CDR2 YSYEKL. The CDR3 is made up of 19 amino acids. With 0 bases removed from V and 0 bases from J, the gap between germline ends came to 20 bases. The CDR3 loop reads CASSQDRPDTKTSNYGYTF. In nucleotides, the CDR3 is TGCGCCAGCAGCCAAGATCGCCCGGACACCAAGACCTCTAACTATGGCTACACCTTC.

This clone was observed a few times. The gene calls are TRBV27 and TRBJ2-1, with 11 bases identical to TRBD2. CDR1 and CDR2 (germline): MNHEY, SMNVEV (reference sequence). The length of the CDR3 is 14 residues. V lost 8 bases to trimming and J lost 5 bases; unmatched junction nucleotides: 5. This CDR3 reads CASRRLAGNNEQFF. CDR3 nucleotide sequence: TGTGCCAGCCGCAGACTAGCGGGGAACAATGAGCAGTTCTTC.

V usage is TRBV7-9 and J usage is TRBJ1-4, with 7 bases lining up with TRBD1. V gave up 0 bases and J gave up 5 bases; unmatched junction bases: 12. This CDR3 is 18 amino acids long. Germline V lookup: CDR1 SEHNR, CDR2 FQNEAQ (reference sequence). Here the CDR3 reads CASSLATDRDRRNEKLFF. Here the CDR3 DNA reads TGTGCCAGCAGCTTAGCTACCGACCGGGACAGACGGAATGAAAAACTGTTTTTT.

The rearrangement links TRBV5-1 to TRBJ1-1, with D perhaps matching TRBD1 (5 bases). V was pared by 1 base and J by 0 bases, with 13 bases between. The CDR3 sequence is 16 residues long. Germline CDR1 SGHRS, CDR2 YFSETQ. CDR3 loop: CASSLNGGGVNTEAFF. The CDR3 DNA follows: TGCGCCAGCAGCTTGAATGGTGGGGGGGTGAACACTGAAGCTTTCTTT.

V gene TRBV14 combines with J gene TRBJ1-1, with 8 bases aligning to TRBD1. Unmatched junction bases numbered 13, after V lost 3 bases and J lost 7 bases. CDR1 SGHDN and CDR2 FVKESK come from the germline V gene. This CDR3 has 16 residues. The CDR3 DNA reads TGTGCCAGCAGCCACGCCCCATGGACAGGGACGGGTGAAGCTTTCTTT. It specifies CASSHAPWTGTGEAFF.

This clone was detected a few times. The chain joins TRBV5-6 to TRBJ1-1; 7 bases fit TRBD1. V lost 4 bases, J lost 2 bases, and 8 bases stayed unmatched. Germline lookup yields CDR1 SGHDT and CDR2 YYEEEE. CDR3 length: 15 amino acids. The CDR3 DNA reads as TGTGCCAGCAGCCAGCAAGGGACAGTTAACACTGAAGCTTTCTTT. It is translated as CASSQQGTVNTEAFF.

A few counts support this clone. The rearrangement joins TRBV25-1 to TRBJ1-1, with D hard to call. The CDR3 totals 13 residues. With 8 bases removed from V and 1 base from J, the gap between germline ends came to 11 bases. The germline V gene has CDR1 MGHDK and CDR2 SYGVNS. CDR3 bases: TGTGCCAGCCAGACACAGACGAACACTGAAGCTTTCTTT. Amino acid sequence: CASQTQTNTEAFF. Drawing the rest from reference TRBV25-1 and TRBJ1-1, the complete variable domain is EADIYQTPRYLVIGTGKKITLECSQTMGHDKMYWYQQDPGMELHLIHYSYGVNSTEKGDLSSESTVSRIRTEHFPLTLESARPSHTSQYLCASQTQTNTEAFFGQGTRLTVV.